This TCR beta chain was identified during a study of response to subunit inactivated influenza vaccine. Only a few counts were recorded for this clonotype. With V trimmed by 5 bases and J by 4 bases, 5 bases remained unmatched. CDR1 SQVTM and CDR2 ANQGSEA come from the germline V gene. This CDR3 has 14 residues. One entry per CDR3 protein results from TCRdb running MiXCR on the RT-PCR reads. The table has about 650,000 distinct CDR3 sequences, more than 15% seen once; the top ten hold 11%. This chain links TRBV29-1 with TRBJ2-3; 11 bases map to TRBD2. The clonotype comes from a man aged 50 to 60 who received an inactivated influenza vaccine. Sequencing used PBMCs from blood, obtained roughly 13 days after vaccination. The CDR3 sequence: CSVQLAGVSDTQYF. Here the CDR3 DNA reads TGCAGCGTTCAACTAGCGGGAGTTTCAGATACGCAGTATTTT.